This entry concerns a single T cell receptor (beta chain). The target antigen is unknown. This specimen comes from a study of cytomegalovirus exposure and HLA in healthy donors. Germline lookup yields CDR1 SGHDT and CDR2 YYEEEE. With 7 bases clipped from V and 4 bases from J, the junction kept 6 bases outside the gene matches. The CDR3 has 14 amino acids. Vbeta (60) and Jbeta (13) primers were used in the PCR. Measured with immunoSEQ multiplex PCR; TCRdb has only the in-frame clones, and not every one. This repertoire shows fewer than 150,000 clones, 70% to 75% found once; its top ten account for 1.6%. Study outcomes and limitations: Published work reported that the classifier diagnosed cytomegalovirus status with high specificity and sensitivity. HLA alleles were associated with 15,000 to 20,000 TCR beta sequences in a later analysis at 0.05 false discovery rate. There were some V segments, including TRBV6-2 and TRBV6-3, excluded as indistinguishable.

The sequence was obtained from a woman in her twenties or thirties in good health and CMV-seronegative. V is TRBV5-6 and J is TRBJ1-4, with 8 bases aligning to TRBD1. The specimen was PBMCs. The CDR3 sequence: CASGKTGDNEKLFF. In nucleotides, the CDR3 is TGTGCCAGCGGAAAGACAGGGGATAATGAAAAACTGTTTTTT.